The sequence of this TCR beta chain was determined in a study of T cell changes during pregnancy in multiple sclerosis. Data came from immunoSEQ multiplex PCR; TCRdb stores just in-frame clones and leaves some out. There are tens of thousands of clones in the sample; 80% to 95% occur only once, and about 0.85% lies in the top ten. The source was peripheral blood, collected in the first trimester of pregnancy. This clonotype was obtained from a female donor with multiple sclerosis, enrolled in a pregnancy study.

The chain's CDR3 is CASSLSDRGPPYEQYF. CDR3 in DNA: TGCGCCAGCAGCCTTTCAGACAGGGGGCCGCCCTACGAGCAGTACTTC. J is TRBJ2-7 and V is TRBV4-1; 10 bases align to TRBD1. CDR3 length: 16 amino acids. Germline V gives CDR1 MGHRA, CDR2 YSYEKL. The trim removed 4 bases at V and 2 bases at J, leaving 8 bases unmatched.